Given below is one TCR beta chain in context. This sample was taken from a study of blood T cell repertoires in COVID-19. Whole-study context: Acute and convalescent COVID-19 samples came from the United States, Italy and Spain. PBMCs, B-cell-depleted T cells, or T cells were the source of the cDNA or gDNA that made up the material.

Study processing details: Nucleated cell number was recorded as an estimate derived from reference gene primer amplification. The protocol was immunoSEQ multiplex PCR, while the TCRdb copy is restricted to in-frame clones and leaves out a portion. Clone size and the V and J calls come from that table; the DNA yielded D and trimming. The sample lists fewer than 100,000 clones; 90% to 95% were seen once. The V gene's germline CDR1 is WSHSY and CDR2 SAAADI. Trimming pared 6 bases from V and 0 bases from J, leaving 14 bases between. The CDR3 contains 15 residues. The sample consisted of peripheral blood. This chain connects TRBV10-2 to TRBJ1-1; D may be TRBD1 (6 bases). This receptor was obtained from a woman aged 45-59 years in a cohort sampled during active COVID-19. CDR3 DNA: TGCGCCAGCAGCTGGACAGCAGGGTTGAACACTGAAGCTTTCTTT. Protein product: CASSWTAGLNTEAFF.